The clone carrying this T cell receptor beta chain has only a few counts. As yet, its antigen is unknown. The sample belongs to a study of siplizumab effects on memory and regulatory T cells. Approximately 100,000 TCR templates per sample were sequenced. Some clones are missing from TCRdb's copy, which holds only in-frame ones; the method was immunoSEQ multiplex PCR. The table shows about 50,000 clones, with about 93% occurring only once. Findings and caveats of the study: A major contribution to the alloresponse seemed to be made by naive T cells, which seemed more diverse than memory cells.

The clonotype was recovered from a human donor in good health. The sample consisted of CD8+ T cells sorted from blood.

DNA for the CDR3: TGTGCCATCAGTGAGGGGGCCAGGTACTATGGCTACACCTTC. It yields the protein CAISEGARYYGYTF. V usage is TRBV10-3 and J usage is TRBJ1-2, with TRBD1 as a possible D gene (5 bases). The CDR3 loop spans 14 amino acids. Per the germline V gene, CDR1 is ENHRY and CDR2 is SYGVKD. Trimming took off 2 bases at V and 3 bases at J, with 10 bases between the two ends.